This T cell receptor (beta chain) comes out of a study of T-cell memory formation after mild COVID-19. Study details: Largely, TCR clusters stayed within a single donor. Study-level results: Prior to infection, memory already included some responding clones, suggesting cross-reactive memory joined. Later expanders leaned toward CD4+, whereas clones contracting from day 15 to 85 were balanced CD4/CD8.

This clonotype was recorded many times. No antigen is known for it. CDR1 is ENHRY, CDR2 SYGVKD, per germline. V shed 10 bases, J shed 4 bases, and the junction held 13 bases outside the gene matches. The CDR3 contains 16 residues. The authors produced TCR alpha and TCR beta cDNA libraries with sample barcodes and UMIs by 5'RACE using constant-segment primers. TCRdb recomputed calls from the 5' RACE reads with MiXCR, one row per CDR3 protein. The profile covers approximately 60,000 distinct CDR3 sequences, with about 9.4% appearing a single time and 1.1% taken by the ten largest. V and J are TRBV10-3 and TRBJ2-2, with 9 bases lining up with TRBD2. This clonotype was obtained from a young man who had mild COVID-19 (a few samples of this study predate the infection). Cell type and time point are not known. The sequencing sample was made of PBMCs or a T cell subset sorted from them (not recorded which). CDR3 amino acids: CASRASGAAGTGELFF. In DNA form, the CDR3 reads TGTGCCAGCCGGGCTAGCGGGGCGGCAGGCACCGGGGAGCTGTTTTTT.